This T cell receptor beta chain is drawn from a study of blood T cell repertoires in COVID-19. Study summary: Sites in the United States, Italy and Spain provided acute and convalescent COVID-19 samples. Nucleic acid was either cDNA or gDNA, and it came from T cells, B-cell-depleted T cells, or PBMCs.

Source study methods: Reference gene primer amplification yielded estimated nucleated cell counts. This table comes from immunoSEQ multiplex PCR, and its TCRdb copy is limited to in-frame clones, with some not included. For V, J and clone size, that table is used; D and trimming come from the DNA. The data show around 400,000 clones, with nearly 90% seen just once and 1.4% to 1.5% held by the top ten. Participant reports of clinical history set cohort assignment. The CDR3 covers 16 residues. V shed 2 bases, J shed 2 bases, and the junction held 4 bases outside the gene matches. Per the germline V gene, CDR1 is MGHRA and CDR2 is YSYEKL.

The sequencing sample was made of PBMCs or T cells enriched from blood (not recorded which). The J gene is TRBJ2-1, the V gene TRBV4-1, with 9 bases lining up with TRBD2. The TCR sequence derives from a woman between 18 and 29 years old who had been exposed to COVID-19. In DNA form, the CDR3 reads TGCGCCAGCAGCCAAAATAGCGGGAGTACCTACAATGAGCAGTTCTTC. It specifies CASSQNSGSTYNEQFF.